The rows below give T cell receptor beta chains drawn from one sample of a study of T cell repertoires in cytomegalovirus infection. MiXCR, run by TCRdb on the reads, gives a single entry per CDR3 protein. The data contain around 900,000 distinct CDR3 sequences, approximately 33% of them singletons. These receptors are not linked to any known antigen. The source was cultured CD8+ T cells from PBMCs, collected from culture after CMV antigen stimulation. The receptors shown here come from a human donor in good health (CMV status not recorded). Some clones in this sample may be carry-over from other donors' samples. CDR3s include the opening cysteine and the closing phenylalanine or tryptophan. Fields, in order: CDR3 protein, J gene, V gene.

cdr3_aa: CASSYKGWGNEQFF
j_call: TRBJ2-1
v_call: TRBV6-2/TRBV6-3

cdr3_aa: CASRVQGTEVFF
j_call: TRBJ1-1
v_call: TRBV19

cdr3_aa: CASSLSQGRETQYF
j_call: TRBJ2-5
v_call: TRBV27

cdr3_aa: CASSQDMAGDNQPQHF
j_call: TRBJ1-5
v_call: TRBV4-1

cdr3_aa: CASSSVEVGEKLFF
j_call: TRBJ1-4
v_call: TRBV19

cdr3_aa: CSALKEYSTDTQYF
j_call: TRBJ2-3
v_call: TRBV20-1

cdr3_aa: CASSPGTGGRRYNEQFF
j_call: TRBJ2-1
v_call: TRBV11-1

cdr3_aa: CASSAPGYTGELFF
j_call: TRBJ2-2
v_call: TRBV12-3/TRBV12-4

cdr3_aa: CASSPIVYLEGTEAFF
j_call: TRBJ1-1
v_call: TRBV7-2

cdr3_aa: CASSLPDRGPETQYF
j_call: TRBJ2-5
v_call: TRBV7-2

cdr3_aa: CSASGTGNQPQHF
j_call: TRBJ1-5
v_call: TRBV20-1

cdr3_aa: CASSHRRDKYEQFF
j_call: TRBJ2-1
v_call: TRBV6-2/TRBV6-3

cdr3_aa: CASSRLPSGDQAYEQYF
j_call: TRBJ2-7
v_call: TRBV27

cdr3_aa: CASSGSQGGYTF
j_call: TRBJ1-2
v_call: TRBV2

cdr3_aa: CASSQDSSGILEAFF
j_call: TRBJ1-1
v_call: TRBV4-1

cdr3_aa: CATSDSKGPPNSPLHF
j_call: TRBJ1-6
v_call: TRBV24-1

cdr3_aa: CASSSLGGLEFYEQYF
j_call: TRBJ2-7
v_call: TRBV27

cdr3_aa: CASSVAGNTGELFF
j_call: TRBJ2-2
v_call: TRBV7-6

cdr3_aa: CASSPSTSTFGEQYF
j_call: TRBJ2-7
v_call: TRBV6-8

cdr3_aa: CASSRGPTVTSSGANVLTF
j_call: TRBJ2-6
v_call: TRBV18

cdr3_aa: CASSPGGTGDYNEQFF
j_call: TRBJ2-1
v_call: TRBV19

cdr3_aa: CATSGQGTNYGYTF
j_call: TRBJ1-2
v_call: TRBV24-1

cdr3_aa: CASSLVFGDPYNSPLHF
j_call: TRBJ1-6
v_call: TRBV7-9

cdr3_aa: CAISLEGTRTGELFF
j_call: TRBJ2-2
v_call: TRBV10-3

cdr3_aa: CASSYSSRNHPTF
j_call: TRBJ2-6
v_call: TRBV6-5

cdr3_aa: CASSHRGDTGELFF
j_call: TRBJ2-2
v_call: TRBV7-9

cdr3_aa: CASSLALLAGGPDTQYF
j_call: TRBJ2-3
v_call: TRBV7-6

cdr3_aa: CASSLAASSSYEQYF
j_call: TRBJ2-7
v_call: TRBV7-6

cdr3_aa: CASSLRGGYTEAFF
j_call: TRBJ1-1
v_call: TRBV27

cdr3_aa: CASSPWTSDEQFF
j_call: TRBJ2-1
v_call: TRBV9

cdr3_aa: CASRAYEQYF
j_call: TRBJ2-7
v_call: TRBV6-1

cdr3_aa: CASRPTGGDGYTF
j_call: TRBJ1-2
v_call: TRBV27

cdr3_aa: CASSVRGPRGLGYTF
j_call: TRBJ1-2
v_call: TRBV9

cdr3_aa: CASSGTGSGANVLTF
j_call: TRBJ2-6
v_call: TRBV19

cdr3_aa: CASSPPSRGKYEQYF
j_call: TRBJ2-7
v_call: TRBV7-9

cdr3_aa: CASSGLTDPYNEQFF
j_call: TRBJ2-1
v_call: TRBV6-6

cdr3_aa: CASSRGGTADTQYF
j_call: TRBJ2-3
v_call: TRBV11-3

cdr3_aa: CASTKGREQYF
j_call: TRBJ2-7
v_call: TRBV19

cdr3_aa: CASSLAYRTSTDTQYF
j_call: TRBJ2-3
v_call: TRBV7-6

cdr3_aa: CASLDRESYNEQFF
j_call: TRBJ2-1
v_call: TRBV2

cdr3_aa: CASNGGEDSYNEQFF
j_call: TRBJ2-1
v_call: TRBV6-2/TRBV6-3

cdr3_aa: CASRAEAYNEQFF
j_call: TRBJ2-1
v_call: TRBV9

cdr3_aa: CAIIPDLAKNIQYF
j_call: TRBJ2-4
v_call: TRBV10-3

cdr3_aa: CASSLARDRVNEQFF
j_call: TRBJ2-1
v_call: TRBV7-9

cdr3_aa: CSARDPEPRENTGELFF
j_call: TRBJ2-2
v_call: TRBV20-1

cdr3_aa: CASSFNRGRQAFF
j_call: TRBJ1-1
v_call: TRBV27

cdr3_aa: CAISPEDIYGYTF
j_call: TRBJ1-2
v_call: TRBV10-3

cdr3_aa: CASSLGRGGGYEQYF
j_call: TRBJ2-7
v_call: TRBV5-5

cdr3_aa: CASSYSSGRGLYGYTF
j_call: TRBJ1-2
v_call: TRBV6-5

cdr3_aa: CASSYYAGGTETQYF
j_call: TRBJ2-5
v_call: TRBV6-6